Listed below are T cell receptor beta chains from one sample, sequenced in a study of OX40 agonist ivuxolimab in advanced cancers. The protocol was immunoSEQ multiplex PCR, while the TCRdb copy is restricted to in-frame clones and leaves out a portion. The data contain under 20,000 clones, 80% to 90% of them seen just once; the ten biggest clones take up roughly 15%. Sequencing used CD4+ or CD8+ T cells sorted from blood, obtained in a trial of the OX40 agonist ivuxolimab. All receptors come from an adult with an advanced solid tumor such as melanoma, head and neck, liver or kidney cancer. Both conserved end residues are part of each CDR3. Each record gives: J gene, clone size, V gene, D gene, CDR3 DNA, CDR3 protein. D genes are given only for firm matches. Clone size is not always given. Where it is, it says once, few, many or a class for expanded clones.

j_call: TRBJ2-2; clone_size: NA; v_call: TRBV5-6; d_call: NA; cdr3_nt: TGTGCCAGCAGCTTGATCAGGGCGTGGACCGGGGAGCTGTTTTTT; cdr3_aa: CASSLIRAWTGELFF
j_call: TRBJ2-7; clone_size: NA; v_call: TRBV6-6; d_call: NA; cdr3_nt: TGTGCCAGCAGTATAAAACAGGGTACCGAGCAGTACTTC; cdr3_aa: CASSIKQGTEQYF
j_call: TRBJ1-1; clone_size: NA; v_call: TRBV6-6; d_call: TRBD1; cdr3_nt: TGTGCCAGCAGTTACTTTCGGGACAGGGTGAACACTGAAGCTTTCTTT; cdr3_aa: CASSYFRDRVNTEAFF
j_call: TRBJ2-7; clone_size: NA; v_call: TRBV25-1; d_call: NA; cdr3_nt: TGTGCCAGCAGGGACAGCGGGTCCTACGAGCAGTACTTC; cdr3_aa: CASRDSGSYEQYF
j_call: TRBJ2-3; clone_size: NA; v_call: TRBV11-3; d_call: NA; cdr3_nt: TGTGCCAGCAGCTTCGACGTCACGGGGACAGATACGCAGTATTTT; cdr3_aa: CASSFDVTGTDTQYF
j_call: TRBJ1-6; clone_size: NA; v_call: TRBV4-3; d_call: NA; cdr3_nt: TGCGCCAGCGCAAGGAACCCGACCATGCCCCTCCACTTT; cdr3_aa: CASARNPTMPLHF
j_call: TRBJ1-3; clone_size: NA; v_call: TRBV11-1; d_call: NA; cdr3_nt: TGTGCCAGCAGCCCGACGGACTCTGGAAACACCATATATTTT; cdr3_aa: CASSPTDSGNTIYF
j_call: TRBJ2-3; clone_size: NA; v_call: TRBV10-3; d_call: NA; cdr3_nt: TGTGCCATCAATATAGGCAGGGAAGATACGCAGTATTTT; cdr3_aa: CAINIGREDTQYF
j_call: TRBJ2-4; clone_size: NA; v_call: TRBV18; d_call: NA; cdr3_nt: TGTGCCAGCTCACCCTCTCTAAATCTAGCCAAAAACATTCAGTACTTC; cdr3_aa: CASSPSLNLAKNIQYF
j_call: TRBJ1-1; clone_size: NA; v_call: TRBV4-1; d_call: TRBD1; cdr3_nt: TGCGCCAGCAGCTTCCTCGACAGGGAAAACACTGAAGCTTTCTTT; cdr3_aa: CASSFLDRENTEAFF
j_call: TRBJ2-7; clone_size: NA; v_call: TRBV19; d_call: NA; cdr3_nt: TGTGCCAGTGCAGGAGGATCCTACGAGCAGTACTTC; cdr3_aa: CASAGGSYEQYF
j_call: TRBJ2-7; clone_size: once; v_call: TRBV5-1; d_call: TRBD1; cdr3_nt: TGCGCCAGCAGTTACCGGGACAGGGGGCAAGAGCAGTACTTC; cdr3_aa: CASSYRDRGQEQYF
j_call: TRBJ1-1; clone_size: NA; v_call: TRBV29-1; d_call: NA; cdr3_nt: TGCAGCGTTGGACAGGTTATTAACACTGAAGCTTTCTTT; cdr3_aa: CSVGQVINTEAFF
j_call: TRBJ1-1; clone_size: few; v_call: TRBV29-1; d_call: NA; cdr3_nt: TGCAGCGTTAAAAACACTGAAGCTTTCTTT; cdr3_aa: CSVKNTEAFF
j_call: TRBJ2-1; clone_size: NA; v_call: TRBV6-6; d_call: NA; cdr3_nt: TGTGCCAGCAGTTACCCAGGGACAATTCAGCAGTTCTTC; cdr3_aa: CASSYPGTIQQFF
j_call: TRBJ2-1; clone_size: NA; v_call: TRBV14; d_call: TRBD2; cdr3_nt: TGTGCCAGCAGCCAATCTCGAAGGACTAGCGGGAGTTCGAATGAGCAGTTCTTC; cdr3_aa: CASSQSRRTSGSSNEQFF
j_call: TRBJ1-5; clone_size: NA; v_call: TRBV7-8; d_call: NA; cdr3_nt: TGTGCCAGCAGCTTAGTGTCACAGGGTGGTAATCAGCCCCAGCATTTT; cdr3_aa: CASSLVSQGGNQPQHF
j_call: TRBJ1-5; clone_size: NA; v_call: TRBV5-4; d_call: NA; cdr3_nt: TGTGCCAGCAGCGAACAACAGGGACAGCCCCAGCATTTT; cdr3_aa: CASSEQQGQPQHF
j_call: TRBJ2-1; clone_size: once; v_call: TRBV4-3; d_call: NA; cdr3_nt: TGCGCCAGCAGCCAAGATACAGAGACTAGGAGTCGCGGTGAGCAGTTCTTC; cdr3_aa: CASSQDTETRSRGEQFF
j_call: TRBJ1-4; clone_size: NA; v_call: TRBV7-8; d_call: TRBD1; cdr3_nt: TGTGCCAGCAGCAGCCGGGACAGAACAAATGAAAAACTGTTTTTT; cdr3_aa: CASSSRDRTNEKLFF
j_call: TRBJ1-2; clone_size: NA; v_call: TRBV29-1; d_call: TRBD1; cdr3_nt: TGCAGCGTTGATCAGGGGGCCGACTATGGCTACACCTTC; cdr3_aa: CSVDQGADYGYTF
j_call: TRBJ2-3; clone_size: NA; v_call: TRBV27; d_call: TRBD2; cdr3_nt: TGTGCCAGCAGTTTATGGGGGACTAGCTACACAGATACGCAGTATTTT; cdr3_aa: CASSLWGTSYTDTQYF
j_call: TRBJ2-2; clone_size: NA; v_call: TRBV5-6; d_call: TRBD2; cdr3_nt: TGTGCCAGCAGATATCTAGCGGGTGGTGCCACCGGGGAGCTGTTTTTT; cdr3_aa: CASRYLAGGATGELFF
j_call: TRBJ2-2; clone_size: NA; v_call: TRBV12-5; d_call: NA; cdr3_nt: TGTGCTAGTGCTGGCGGGGCGAACACCGGGGAGCTGTTTTTT; cdr3_aa: CASAGGANTGELFF
j_call: TRBJ1-2; clone_size: few; v_call: TRBV29-1; d_call: NA; cdr3_nt: TGCAGCGTTGTAGGAGGGGATGGCTACACCTTC; cdr3_aa: CSVVGGDGYTF